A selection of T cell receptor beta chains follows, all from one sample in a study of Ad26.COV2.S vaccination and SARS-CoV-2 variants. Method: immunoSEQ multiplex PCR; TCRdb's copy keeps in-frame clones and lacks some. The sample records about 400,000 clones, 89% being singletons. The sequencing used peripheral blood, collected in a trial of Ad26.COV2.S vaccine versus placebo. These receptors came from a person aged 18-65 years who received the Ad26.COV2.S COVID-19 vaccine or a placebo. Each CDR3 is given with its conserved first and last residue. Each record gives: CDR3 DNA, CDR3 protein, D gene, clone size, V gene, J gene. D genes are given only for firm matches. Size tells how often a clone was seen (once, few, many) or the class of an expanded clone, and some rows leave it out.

CDR3 DNA: TGTGCCAGCAGCCCTAGGGGAGTGAACACCATATATTTT
CDR3 protein: CASSPRGVNTIYF
D gene: NA
clone size: NA
V gene: TRBV3-1/TRBV3-2
J gene: TRBJ1-3

CDR3 DNA: TGTGCCAGCAGTCCCGGACCCCCGAACGGCTACACCTTC
CDR3 protein: CASSPGPPNGYTF
D gene: NA
clone size: NA
V gene: TRBV27
J gene: TRBJ1-2

CDR3 DNA: TGTGCCAGCAGCTTGGAGGTCGCGGGTGGGGAGCTGTTTTTT
CDR3 protein: CASSLEVAGGELFF
D gene: NA
clone size: many
V gene: TRBV5-4
J gene: TRBJ2-2

CDR3 DNA: TGTGCCAGTAGTATGGGAGGAGGCGGTGAAGCTTTCTTT
CDR3 protein: CASSMGGGGEAFF
D gene: NA
clone size: NA
V gene: TRBV19
J gene: TRBJ1-1

CDR3 DNA: TGTGCCACCAGCAGAGGTCATGGGGGAGCTGGCAATGAGCAGTTCTTC
CDR3 protein: CATSRGHGGAGNEQFF
D gene: NA
clone size: NA
V gene: TRBV15
J gene: TRBJ2-1

CDR3 DNA: TGTGCCAGCAGTTACTCGGGACAGGGGGCCAATGAGCAGTTCTTC
CDR3 protein: CASSYSGQGANEQFF
D gene: TRBD1
clone size: NA
V gene: TRBV6-5
J gene: TRBJ2-1

CDR3 DNA: TGTGCCAGCAGTTTGATTGTTGGGGGGCAGTTGAACACTGAAGCTTTCTTT
CDR3 protein: CASSLIVGGQLNTEAFF
D gene: NA
clone size: once
V gene: TRBV28
J gene: TRBJ1-1

CDR3 DNA: TGTGCCAGCAGCGCGGGGACAGGGGTTTACTATGGCTACACCTTC
CDR3 protein: CASSAGTGVYYGYTF
D gene: TRBD1
clone size: NA
V gene: TRBV11-3
J gene: TRBJ1-2

CDR3 DNA: TGTGCCTGGAGTGGCGACGGGAGGGAGCAGTACTTC
CDR3 protein: CAWSGDGREQYF
D gene: TRBD2
clone size: NA
V gene: TRBV30
J gene: TRBJ2-7

CDR3 DNA: TGTGCCAGCAGCCAAGATCCGAGCGGGAGCCTCCCTGGGGAGCAGTTCTTC
CDR3 protein: CASSQDPSGSLPGEQFF
D gene: TRBD2
clone size: NA
V gene: TRBV4-2
J gene: TRBJ2-1

CDR3 DNA: TGTGCCAGCAGCGCTACAGGGGACGGGAGCCTTTTGAACACTGAAGCTTTCTTT
CDR3 protein: CASSATGDGSLLNTEAFF
D gene: NA
clone size: NA
V gene: TRBV12-1
J gene: TRBJ1-1

CDR3 DNA: TGCAGCGCCCGACGAGCCCAGCGTGGCTACACCTTC
CDR3 protein: CSARRAQRGYTF
D gene: NA
clone size: NA
V gene: TRBV29-1
J gene: TRBJ1-2

CDR3 DNA: TGTGCCAGCAGCTTGGAACCTACTGTTAGGTATGGCTACACCTTC
CDR3 protein: CASSLEPTVRYGYTF
D gene: NA
clone size: NA
V gene: TRBV5-4
J gene: TRBJ1-2

CDR3 DNA: TGTGCCAGCAGCCGGGACAGGGAGGTCGGGGAGCTGTTTTTT
CDR3 protein: CASSRDREVGELFF
D gene: TRBD1
clone size: NA
V gene: TRBV6-2/TRBV6-3
J gene: TRBJ2-2

CDR3 DNA: TGTGCCACCAGCAGAGGGAGGGATGCTCAAGAGACCCAGTACTTC
CDR3 protein: CATSRGRDAQETQYF
D gene: NA
clone size: NA
V gene: TRBV15
J gene: TRBJ2-5

CDR3 DNA: TGTGCCAGCAGTGAAGTCCGTCGCCTCACAGATACGCAGTATTTT
CDR3 protein: CASSEVRRLTDTQYF
D gene: NA
clone size: NA
V gene: TRBV6-1
J gene: TRBJ2-3

CDR3 DNA: TGTGCCAGCAGCTCCCAAGCACAGGGACCCCTCTCCTACGAGCAGTACTTC
CDR3 protein: CASSSQAQGPLSYEQYF
D gene: NA
clone size: NA
V gene: TRBV21-1
J gene: TRBJ2-7

CDR3 DNA: TGTGCCAGTAGTCCGGACTCTATAAACAGGGGCGGCTACACCTTC
CDR3 protein: CASSPDSINRGGYTF
D gene: TRBD1
clone size: NA
V gene: TRBV19
J gene: TRBJ1-2

CDR3 DNA: TGTGTCGCGGGACCAACCTACGAGCAGTACTTC
CDR3 protein: CVAGPTYEQYF
D gene: NA
clone size: NA
V gene: TRBV28
J gene: TRBJ2-7

CDR3 DNA: TGTGCCAGCAGCCGGCGGGAGCACACCGGGGAGCTGTTTTTT
CDR3 protein: CASSRREHTGELFF
D gene: TRBD2
clone size: few
V gene: TRBV27
J gene: TRBJ2-2

CDR3 DNA: TGTGCCACCAGTGATTGCGAGGGCCTGAACACTGAAGCTTTCTTT
CDR3 protein: CATSDCEGLNTEAFF
D gene: NA
clone size: once
V gene: TRBV24-1
J gene: TRBJ1-1

CDR3 DNA: TGTGCCAGCAGCCCCGACAGTACTCATTCACCCCTCCACTTT
CDR3 protein: CASSPDSTHSPLHF
D gene: NA
clone size: NA
V gene: TRBV7-9
J gene: TRBJ1-6

CDR3 DNA: TGTGCCAGCAGCAGAGACAGTTATGGCTACACCTTC
CDR3 protein: CASSRDSYGYTF
D gene: NA
clone size: few
V gene: TRBV7-9
J gene: TRBJ1-2

CDR3 DNA: TGTGCCAGTACCAGACTAGCGGATGCCTACGAGCAGTACTTC
CDR3 protein: CASTRLADAYEQYF
D gene: TRBD2
clone size: once
V gene: TRBV19
J gene: TRBJ2-7

CDR3 DNA: TGCAGCGTTGGCACAGGGGACTATGGCTACACCTTC
CDR3 protein: CSVGTGDYGYTF
D gene: TRBD1
clone size: NA
V gene: TRBV29-1
J gene: TRBJ1-2

CDR3 DNA: TGTGCCAGCAGCGCCCCCTTCGGGGTTTTGAATTCACCCCTCCACTTT
CDR3 protein: CASSAPFGVLNSPLHF
D gene: NA
clone size: NA
V gene: TRBV9
J gene: TRBJ1-6

CDR3 DNA: TGTGCCAGCAGGCTGGGAGGTACGCAGTATTTT
CDR3 protein: CASRLGGTQYF
D gene: NA
clone size: NA
V gene: TRBV6-5
J gene: TRBJ2-3

CDR3 DNA: TGTGCCAGCAGCCCAAACAGGGTAAGGTCTGAAGCTTTCTTT
CDR3 protein: CASSPNRVRSEAFF
D gene: NA
clone size: once
V gene: TRBV21-1
J gene: TRBJ1-1

CDR3 DNA: TGTGCCAGTAATCAGCCCCAGCATTTT
CDR3 protein: CASNQPQHF
D gene: NA
clone size: NA
V gene: TRBV19
J gene: TRBJ1-5

CDR3 DNA: TGTGCCAGCAGCCCCCCGGCCCGGACTGAAGCTTTCTTT
CDR3 protein: CASSPPARTEAFF
D gene: NA
clone size: NA
V gene: TRBV11-1
J gene: TRBJ1-1

CDR3 DNA: TGTGCCTGGAGTGTAGAGGGGGCGGCTGGCTACACCTTC
CDR3 protein: CAWSVEGAAGYTF
D gene: TRBD1
clone size: NA
V gene: TRBV30
J gene: TRBJ1-2

CDR3 DNA: TGTGCCAGCAGCCTCGGAGGACAGGCAATTAATCAGCCCCAGCATTTT
CDR3 protein: CASSLGGQAINQPQHF
D gene: TRBD1
clone size: NA
V gene: TRBV16
J gene: TRBJ1-5

CDR3 DNA: TGCGCCAGCAGCCGCTTTAGCGGGACAAGATCCTACAATGAGCAGTTCTTC
CDR3 protein: CASSRFSGTRSYNEQFF
D gene: TRBD2
clone size: NA
V gene: TRBV4-1
J gene: TRBJ2-1

CDR3 DNA: TGTGCCAGCAGCTCCTCACAGGGGAACTATGGCTACACCTTC
CDR3 protein: CASSSSQGNYGYTF
D gene: TRBD1
clone size: NA
V gene: TRBV7-8
J gene: TRBJ1-2

CDR3 DNA: TGTGCCAGCAGTCTGGGCGGCTACAATGAGCAGTTCTTC
CDR3 protein: CASSLGGYNEQFF
D gene: NA
clone size: NA
V gene: TRBV28
J gene: TRBJ2-1

CDR3 DNA: TGCGCCAGCAGCTTGGAGGGAACCCCCTACAATGAGCAGTTCTTC
CDR3 protein: CASSLEGTPYNEQFF
D gene: NA
clone size: NA
V gene: TRBV5-1
J gene: TRBJ2-1